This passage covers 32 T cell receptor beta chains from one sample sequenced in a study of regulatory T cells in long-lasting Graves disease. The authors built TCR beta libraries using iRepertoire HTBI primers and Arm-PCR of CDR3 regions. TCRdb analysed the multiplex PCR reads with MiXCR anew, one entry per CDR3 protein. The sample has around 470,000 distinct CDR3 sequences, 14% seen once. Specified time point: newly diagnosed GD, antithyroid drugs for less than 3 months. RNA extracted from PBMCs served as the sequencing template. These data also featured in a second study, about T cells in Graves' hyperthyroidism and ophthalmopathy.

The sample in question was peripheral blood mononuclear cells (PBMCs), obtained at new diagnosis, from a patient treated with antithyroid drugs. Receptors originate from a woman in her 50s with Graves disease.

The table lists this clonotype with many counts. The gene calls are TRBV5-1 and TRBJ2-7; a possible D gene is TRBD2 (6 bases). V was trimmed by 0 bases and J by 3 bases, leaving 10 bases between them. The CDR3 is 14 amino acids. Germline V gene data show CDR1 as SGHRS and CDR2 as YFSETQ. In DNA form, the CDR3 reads TGCGCCAGCAGCTTGGAAGGAGCGGGCTACGAGCAGTACTTC. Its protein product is CASSLEGAGYEQYF.

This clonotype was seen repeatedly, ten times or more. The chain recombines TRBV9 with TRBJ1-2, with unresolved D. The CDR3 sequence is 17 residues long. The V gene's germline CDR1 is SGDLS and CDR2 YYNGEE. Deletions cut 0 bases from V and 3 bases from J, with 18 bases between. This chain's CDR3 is CASSVEGDTQSHYGYTF. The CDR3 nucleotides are TGTGCCAGCAGCGTAGAGGGTGACACCCAGTCCCACTATGGCTACACCTTC.

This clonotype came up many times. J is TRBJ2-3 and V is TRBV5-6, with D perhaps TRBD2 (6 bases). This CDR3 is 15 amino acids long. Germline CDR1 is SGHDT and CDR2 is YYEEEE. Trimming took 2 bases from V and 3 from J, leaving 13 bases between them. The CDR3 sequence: CASSFGSPPTDTQYF. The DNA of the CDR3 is TGTGCCAGCAGCTTCGGGAGCCCCCCGACAGATACGCAGTATTTT.

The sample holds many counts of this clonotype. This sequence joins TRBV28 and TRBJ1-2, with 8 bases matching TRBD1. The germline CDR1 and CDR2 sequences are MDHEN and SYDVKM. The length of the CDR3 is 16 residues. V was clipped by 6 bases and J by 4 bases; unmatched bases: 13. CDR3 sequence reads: CASSHHPGQVGYGYTF. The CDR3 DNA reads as TGTGCCAGCAGCCACCACCCGGGACAGGTTGGCTATGGCTACACCTTC.

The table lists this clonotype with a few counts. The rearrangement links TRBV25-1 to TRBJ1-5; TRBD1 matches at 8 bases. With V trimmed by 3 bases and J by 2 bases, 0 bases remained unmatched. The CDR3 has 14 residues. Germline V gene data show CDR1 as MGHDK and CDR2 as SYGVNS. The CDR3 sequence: CASSETGGNQPQHF. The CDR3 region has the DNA TGTGCCAGCAGTGAGACAGGGGGCAATCAGCCCCAGCATTTT.

The CDR3: CASSPGLVYINEQFF. The CDR3 DNA follows: TGTGCCAGCAGTCCGGGACTAGTCTATATCAATGAGCAGTTCTTC. This sequence joins TRBV6-1 and TRBJ2-1; 8 nucleotides match TRBD2. This CDR3 has 15 amino acids. Germline CDR1 reads MNHNS; CDR2 reads SASEGT. Trimming took 5 bases from V and 6 from J; bases not matched to a gene: 9.

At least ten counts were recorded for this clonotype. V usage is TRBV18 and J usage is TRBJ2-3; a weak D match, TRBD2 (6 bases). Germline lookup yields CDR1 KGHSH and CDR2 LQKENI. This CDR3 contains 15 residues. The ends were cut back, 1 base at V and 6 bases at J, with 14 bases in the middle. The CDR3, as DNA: TGTGCCAGCTCACCACTGACGGGAGCGAGGGATACGCAGTATTTT. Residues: CASSPLTGARDTQYF.

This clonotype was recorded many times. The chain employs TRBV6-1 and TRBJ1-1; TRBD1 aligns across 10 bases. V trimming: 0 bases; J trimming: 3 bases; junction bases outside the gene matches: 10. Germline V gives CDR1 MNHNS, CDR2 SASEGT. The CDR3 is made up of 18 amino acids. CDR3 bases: TGTGCCAGCAGTGAAGCGCTTCTTCGTGGACAGGGGGACACTGAAGCTTTCTTT. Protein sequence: CASSEALLRGQGDTEAFF.

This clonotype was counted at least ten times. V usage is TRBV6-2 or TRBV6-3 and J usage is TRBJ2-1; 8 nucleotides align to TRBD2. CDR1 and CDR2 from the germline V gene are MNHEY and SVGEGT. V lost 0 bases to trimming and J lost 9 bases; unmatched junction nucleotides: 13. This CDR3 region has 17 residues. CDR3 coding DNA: TGTGCCAGCAGTTACTCCTTCTCGGAGCGGGAGTATGGTGAGCAGTTCTTC. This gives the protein CASSYSFSEREYGEQFF.

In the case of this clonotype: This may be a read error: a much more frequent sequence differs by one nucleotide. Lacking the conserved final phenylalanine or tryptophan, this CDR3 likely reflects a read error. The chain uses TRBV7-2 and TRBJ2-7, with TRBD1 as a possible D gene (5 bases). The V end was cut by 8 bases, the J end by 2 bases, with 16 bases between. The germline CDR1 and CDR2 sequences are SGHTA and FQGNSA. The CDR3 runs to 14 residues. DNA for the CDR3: TGTGCCAGCGCCTTAGGGGAAGGGCCCTACGAGCAGTACCTC. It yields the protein CASALGEGPYEQYL.

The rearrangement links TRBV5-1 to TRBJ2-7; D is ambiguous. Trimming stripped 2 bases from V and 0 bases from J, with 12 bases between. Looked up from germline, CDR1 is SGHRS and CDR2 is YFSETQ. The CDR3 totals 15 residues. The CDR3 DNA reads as TGCGCCAGCAGCTTTACACCGGCTAGCTCCTACGAGCAGTACTTC. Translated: CASSFTPASSYEQYF.

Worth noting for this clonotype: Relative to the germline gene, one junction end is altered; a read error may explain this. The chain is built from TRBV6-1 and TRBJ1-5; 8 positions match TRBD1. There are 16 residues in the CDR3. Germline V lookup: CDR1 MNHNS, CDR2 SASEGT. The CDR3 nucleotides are TGTGCCGGCAGTGAATACCCAGGGGGCGCCAATCAGCCCCAGCATTTT. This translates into CAGSEYPGGANQPQHF.

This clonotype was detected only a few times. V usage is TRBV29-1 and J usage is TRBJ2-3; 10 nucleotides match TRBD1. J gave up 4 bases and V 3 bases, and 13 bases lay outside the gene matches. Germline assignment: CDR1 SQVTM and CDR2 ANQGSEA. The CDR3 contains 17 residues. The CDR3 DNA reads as TGCAGCGTTGACCTCCACAACCTCGGACAGGGGGCAGATACGCAGTATTTT. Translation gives CSVDLHNLGQGADTQYF.

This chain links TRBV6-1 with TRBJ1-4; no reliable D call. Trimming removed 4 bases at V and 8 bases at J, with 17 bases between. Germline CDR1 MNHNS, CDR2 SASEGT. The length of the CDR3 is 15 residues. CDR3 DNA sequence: TGTGCCAGCAGTGCCCTCTGGACCGGTATGGAAAAACTGTTTTTT. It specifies CASSALWTGMEKLFF.

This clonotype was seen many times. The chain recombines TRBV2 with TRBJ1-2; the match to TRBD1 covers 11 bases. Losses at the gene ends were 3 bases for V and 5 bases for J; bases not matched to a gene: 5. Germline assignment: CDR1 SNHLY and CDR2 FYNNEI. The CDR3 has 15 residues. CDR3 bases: TGTGCCAGCAGTGAGGCGGGGACAGGGGGGTATGGCTACACCTTC. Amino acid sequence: CASSEAGTGGYGYTF.

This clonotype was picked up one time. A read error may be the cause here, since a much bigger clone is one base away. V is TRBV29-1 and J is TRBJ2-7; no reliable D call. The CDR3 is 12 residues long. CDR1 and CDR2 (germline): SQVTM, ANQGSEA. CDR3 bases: TGCAGCGTGGAGACGGGCCAAGAGACCCAGCACTTC. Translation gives CSVETGQETQHF.

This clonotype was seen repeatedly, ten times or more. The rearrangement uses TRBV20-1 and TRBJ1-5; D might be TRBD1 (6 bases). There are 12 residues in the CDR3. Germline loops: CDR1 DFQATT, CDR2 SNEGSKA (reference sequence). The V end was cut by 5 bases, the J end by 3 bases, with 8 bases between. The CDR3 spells CSAPGVNQPQHF. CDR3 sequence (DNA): TGCAGTGCTCCAGGGGTCAATCAGCCCCAGCATTTT.

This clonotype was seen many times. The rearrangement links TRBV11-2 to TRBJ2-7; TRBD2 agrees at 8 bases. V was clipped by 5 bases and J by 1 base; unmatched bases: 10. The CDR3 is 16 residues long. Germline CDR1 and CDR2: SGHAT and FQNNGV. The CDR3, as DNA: TGTGCCAGCAGCGGAGGGGCCACTAGCGGTTCCTACGAGCAGTACTTC. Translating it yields CASSGGATSGSYEQYF.

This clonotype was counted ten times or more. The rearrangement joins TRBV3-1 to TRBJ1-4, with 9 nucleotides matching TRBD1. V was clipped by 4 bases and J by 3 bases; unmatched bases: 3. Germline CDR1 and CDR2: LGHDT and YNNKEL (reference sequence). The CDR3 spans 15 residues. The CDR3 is CASSLQGAANEKLFF. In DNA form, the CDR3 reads TGTGCCAGCAGCCTACAGGGGGCAGCTAATGAAAAACTGTTTTTT.

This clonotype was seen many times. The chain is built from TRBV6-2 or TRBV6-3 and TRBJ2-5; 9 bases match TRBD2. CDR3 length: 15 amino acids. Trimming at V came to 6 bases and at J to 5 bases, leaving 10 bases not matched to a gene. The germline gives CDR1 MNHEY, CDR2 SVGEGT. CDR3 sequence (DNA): TGTGCCAGCAGCCCCGGGGGACTAGCTGGGGAGACCCAGTACTTC. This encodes CASSPGGLAGETQYF.

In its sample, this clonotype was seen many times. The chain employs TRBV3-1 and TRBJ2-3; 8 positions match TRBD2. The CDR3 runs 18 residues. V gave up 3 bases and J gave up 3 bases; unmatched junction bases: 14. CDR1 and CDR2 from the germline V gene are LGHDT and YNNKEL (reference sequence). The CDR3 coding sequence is TGTGCCAGCAGCCACCGCAGCGCGAGCGGGAGAAAAACAGATACGCAGTATTTT. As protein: CASSHRSASGRKTDTQYF.

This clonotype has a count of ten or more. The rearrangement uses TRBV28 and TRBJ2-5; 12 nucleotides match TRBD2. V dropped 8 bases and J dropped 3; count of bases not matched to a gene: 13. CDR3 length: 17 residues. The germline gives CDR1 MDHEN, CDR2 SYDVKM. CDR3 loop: CASSIGLAGFGKETQYF. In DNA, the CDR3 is TGTGCCAGCTCGATCGGACTAGCGGGATTCGGGAAAGAGACCCAGTACTTC. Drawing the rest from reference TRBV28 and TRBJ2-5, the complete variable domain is DVKVTQSSRYLVKRTGEKVFLECVQDMDHENMFWYRQDPGLGLRLIYFSYDVKMKEKGDIPEGYSVSREKKERFSLILESASTNQTSMYLCASSIGLAGFGKETQYFGPGTRLLVL.

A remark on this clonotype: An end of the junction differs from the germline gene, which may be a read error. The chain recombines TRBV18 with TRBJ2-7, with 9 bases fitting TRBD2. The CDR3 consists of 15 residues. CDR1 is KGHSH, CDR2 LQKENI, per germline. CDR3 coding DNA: TGTGCCAGCTCACCGGATAGCGGGAGCACCTACGCGCAGTACTTC. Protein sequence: CASSPDSGSTYAQYF.

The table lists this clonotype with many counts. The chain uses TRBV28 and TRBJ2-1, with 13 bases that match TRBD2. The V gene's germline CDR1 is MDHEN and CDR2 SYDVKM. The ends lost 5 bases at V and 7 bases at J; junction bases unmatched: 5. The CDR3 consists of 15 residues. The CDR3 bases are TGTGCCAGCAGTAAGGGGACTAGCGGGAAGAATGAGCAGTTCTTC. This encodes CASSKGTSGKNEQFF. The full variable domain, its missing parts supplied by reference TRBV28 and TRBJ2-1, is DVKVTQSSRYLVKRTGEKVFLECVQDMDHENMFWYRQDPGLGLRLIYFSYDVKMKEKGDIPEGYSVSREKKERFSLILESASTNQTSMYLCASSKGTSGKNEQFFGPGTRLTVL.

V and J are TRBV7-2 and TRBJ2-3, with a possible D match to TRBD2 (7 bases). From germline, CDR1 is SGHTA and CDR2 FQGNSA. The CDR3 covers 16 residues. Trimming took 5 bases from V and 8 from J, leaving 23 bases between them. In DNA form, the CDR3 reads TGTGCCAGCAGCCCCCATGAATTGAGGGGGGGGGGTACGCAGTATTTT. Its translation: CASSPHELRGGGTQYF.

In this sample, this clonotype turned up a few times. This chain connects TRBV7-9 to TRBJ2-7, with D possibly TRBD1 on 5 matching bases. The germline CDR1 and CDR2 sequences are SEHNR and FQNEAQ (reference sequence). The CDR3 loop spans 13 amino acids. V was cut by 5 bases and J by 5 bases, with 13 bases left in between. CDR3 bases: TGTGCCAGCAGCGTAGGCAGGGCCGACGAGCAGTACTTC. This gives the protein CASSVGRADEQYF.

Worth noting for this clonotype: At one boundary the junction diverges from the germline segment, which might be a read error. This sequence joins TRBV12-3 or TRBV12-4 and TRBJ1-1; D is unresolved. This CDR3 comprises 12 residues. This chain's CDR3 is CASSLVGAEALF. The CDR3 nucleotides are TGTGCCAGCAGTTTAGTGGGAGCTGAAGCTCTCTTT.

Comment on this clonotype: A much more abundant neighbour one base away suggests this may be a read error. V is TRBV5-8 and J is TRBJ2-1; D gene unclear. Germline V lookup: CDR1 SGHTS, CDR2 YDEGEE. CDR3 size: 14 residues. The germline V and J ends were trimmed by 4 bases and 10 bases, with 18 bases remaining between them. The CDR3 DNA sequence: TGTGCCAGCAGCCCGGGCCGGACGGTGCTGGAGCAGTTCTTC. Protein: CASSPGRTVLEQFF.

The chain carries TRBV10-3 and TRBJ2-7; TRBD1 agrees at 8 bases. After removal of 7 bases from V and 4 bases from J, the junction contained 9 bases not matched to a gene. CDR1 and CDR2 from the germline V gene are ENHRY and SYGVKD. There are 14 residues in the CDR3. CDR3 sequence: CAIKPDRTGYEQYF. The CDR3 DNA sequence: TGTGCCATCAAACCTGATAGGACAGGGTACGAGCAGTACTTC.

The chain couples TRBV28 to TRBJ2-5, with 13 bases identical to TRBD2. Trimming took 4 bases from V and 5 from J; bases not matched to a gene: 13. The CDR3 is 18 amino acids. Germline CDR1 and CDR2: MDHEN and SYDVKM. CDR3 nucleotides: TGTGCCAGCAGTTCCCAGACCGGGACTAGCGGGATAACGGAGACCCAGTACTTC. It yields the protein CASSSQTGTSGITETQYF.

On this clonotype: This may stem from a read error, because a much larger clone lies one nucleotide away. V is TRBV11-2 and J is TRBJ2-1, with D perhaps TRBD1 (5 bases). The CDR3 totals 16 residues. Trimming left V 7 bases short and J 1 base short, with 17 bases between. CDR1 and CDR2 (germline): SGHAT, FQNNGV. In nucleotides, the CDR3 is TGTGCCAGCACCAGCCCAGGGCGGAAATCCTACAATGAGCAGTTCTTC. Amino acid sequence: CASTSPGRKSYNEQFF.

The CDR3 DNA is TGTGCCAGCTCACCGTCGGATATCTCCTACAATGAGCAGTTCTTC. Translated: CASSPSDISYNEQFF. This chain joins TRBV18 and TRBJ2-1; the D is unclear. Trimming removed 3 bases from V and 0 bases from J, with 9 bases in between. The length of the CDR3 is 15 residues. CDR1 KGHSH and CDR2 LQKENI come from the germline V gene.